These 17 T cell receptor beta chains were sequenced from one sample in a study of blood T cells in healthy people across ages. Primed by a sample-barcoded 5' primer and a J-beta primer mix, a second PCR proceeded for about 7 to 12 cycles. One entry per CDR3 protein results from TCRdb running MiXCR on the 5' RACE reads. This table holds 700,000 to 850,000 distinct CDR3 sequences, around 34% found once. The sequenced sample was blood. Receptors originate from a young man in good health.

This clonotype was counted a few times. The chain carries TRBV27 and TRBJ1-4; no clear D gene. V was cut by 3 bases and J by 0 bases, with 17 bases left in between. CDR1 MNHEY and CDR2 SMNVEV come from the germline V gene (reference sequence). The CDR3 is made up of 18 amino acids. CDR3 nucleotide sequence: TGTGCCAGCAGTTTTGAGTGGTCGGGTCATGCAACTAATGAAAAACTGTTTTTT. Protein: CASSFEWSGHATNEKLFF.

The V call is TRBV12-3 or TRBV12-4, the J call TRBJ1-4, with a weak D call TRBD1 (6 bases). V gave up 5 bases and J gave up 13 bases, with 20 bases separating them. The CDR3 length is 14 residues. The CDR3 nucleotides read TGTGCCAGCAGTCCCGGACAGTATAATTTAGGACTGTTTTTT. It specifies CASSPGQYNLGLFF.

The chain couples TRBV7-2 to TRBJ1-2; TRBD1 might be the D (5 bases). Germline-derived CDR1 and CDR2 are SGHTA and FQGNSA. CDR3 length: 14 residues. The V end lost 4 bases, the J end lost 2 bases, and 11 bases lay between the germline ends. The CDR3 nucleotides read TGTGCCAGCAGCTCCAGGGATAGCAACTATGGCTACACCTTC. Its protein is CASSSRDSNYGYTF.

The V call is TRBV5-1, the J call TRBJ1-2; D call uncertain. Germline CDR1 and CDR2: SGHRS and YFSETQ. This CDR3 has 14 amino acids. V was clipped by 1 base and J by 8 bases, with 15 bases between them. The CDR3 bases are TGCGCCAGCAGCTTGACCCAACCGGGATACGGCTACACCTTC. Translating gives CASSLTQPGYGYTF.

This clonotype was recorded only once. A clone one base away is much larger, so this may be a read error. The V and J genes are TRBV25-1 and TRBJ2-7, with D maybe TRBD2 (6 bases). The J call may be faulty, since TRBJ2-5 better matches the DNA end. The CDR3 spans 15 residues. Germline CDR1 and CDR2: MGHDK and SYGVNS. The CDR3 loop is CAGSESGVGEETQYF. In DNA form, the CDR3 reads TGTGCCGGCAGTGAATCGGGGGTAGGAGAAGAGACCCAGTACTTC.

This clonotype showed up many times. The chain employs TRBV4-3 and TRBJ1-2; a possible D gene is TRBD1 (5 bases). V was trimmed by 4 bases and J by 1 base, leaving 13 bases between them. Germline V gene data show CDR1 as LGHNA and CDR2 as YSLEER. The CDR3 totals 15 residues. CDR3 in amino acids: CASSLGAGINYGYTF. CDR3 nucleotides: TGCGCCAGCAGCCTGGGAGCAGGGATTAACTATGGCTACACCTTC.

This clonotype has a handful of counts. The chain links TRBV2 to TRBJ2-3; 7 bases are a match to TRBD1. V was pared by 6 bases and J by 3 bases, with 9 bases of the junction left unmatched. The CDR3 consists of 15 residues. Looked up from germline, CDR1 is SNHLY and CDR2 is FYNNEI. The CDR3 DNA is TGTGCCAGCAGAGCCGACAGGGATTTAACAGATACGCAGTATTTT. It codes for CASRADRDLTDTQYF.

A note on this clonotype: A read error may explain this, as a much larger clone is one base away. CDR3 DNA: TGTGCCAGCAGCTTGTACAGGGGTCAGCCCCAGCATTTT. Translated, it gives CASSLYRGQPQHF. V is TRBV7-2 and J is TRBJ1-5; 7 nucleotides line up with TRBD1. CDR1 SGHTA and CDR2 FQGNSA come from the germline V gene. With V trimmed by 3 bases and J by 6 bases, 2 bases remained unmatched. The CDR3 sequence is 13 residues long. Full variable domain (remainder filled in from reference TRBV7-2 and TRBJ1-5): GAGVSQSPSNKVTEKGKDVELRCDPISGHTALYWYRQSLGQGLEFLIYFQGNSAPDKSGLPSDRFSAERTGGSVSTLTIQRTQQEDSAVYLCASSLYRGQPQHFGDGTRLSIL.

The chain joins TRBV2 to TRBJ2-5; D unresolved. Germline V gene data show CDR1 as SNHLY and CDR2 as FYNNEI. V lost 3 bases and J 6 bases, leaving 11 bases between the germline ends. The CDR3 spans 13 residues. The CDR3 region is CASSDDSRKTQYF. In DNA form, the CDR3 reads TGTGCCAGCAGTGACGACTCGAGGAAGACCCAGTACTTC. Filled out from reference TRBV2 and TRBJ2-5, the complete variable domain reads EPEVTQTPSHQVTQMGQEVILRCVPISNHLYFYWYRQILGQKVEFLVSFYNNEISEKSEIFDDQFSVERPDGSNFTLKIRSTKLEDSAMYFCASSDDSRKTQYFGPGTRLLVL.

This clonotype was found a few times. The CDR3 loop is CASSETRDSKAFF. DNA of the CDR3: TGCGCCAGCAGTGAGACCCGGGACAGCAAAGCTTTCTTT. The V and J genes are TRBV10-2 and TRBJ1-1; 7 bases agree with TRBD1. CDR3 length: 13 amino acids. Trimming took 2 bases from V and 9 from J; bases not matched to a gene: 6. Germline lookup yields CDR1 WSHSY and CDR2 SAAADI.

This clonotype occurred a few times. The CDR3 DNA sequence: TGTGCCAGCAGCTTTATAAGCACAGATACGCAGTATTTT. Its protein is CASSFISTDTQYF. This chain connects TRBV7-2 to TRBJ2-3; no reliable D call. This CDR3 has 13 amino acids. CDR1 is SGHTA and CDR2 is FQGNSA in the germline V gene. Trimming left V 3 bases short and J 0 bases short, with 4 bases between.

V is TRBV12-3 or TRBV12-4 and J is TRBJ2-5; 9 nucleotides line up with TRBD2. This CDR3 contains 15 residues. J lost 2 bases, V lost 5 bases, and 6 bases had no gene match. The CDR3 spells CASSRGGGDQETQYF. The CDR3 DNA follows: TGTGCCAGCAGTAGGGGCGGGGGGGATCAAGAGACCCAGTACTTC.

This clonotype has only a few counts. V usage is TRBV10-3 and J usage is TRBJ1-1; TRBD1 aligns across 9 bases. Looked up from germline, CDR1 is ENHRY and CDR2 is SYGVKD. The junction had 10 bases not matched to a gene; V was cut back by 11 bases and J by 3 bases. This CDR3 contains 14 residues. The CDR3 region is CAVKQGAPDTEAFF. CDR3 nucleotides: TGTGCCGTCAAACAGGGGGCGCCGGACACTGAAGCTTTCTTT.

This clonotype was recorded a few times. This sequence joins TRBV4-3 and TRBJ1-2, with D uncertain. The ends were cut back, 0 bases at V and 7 bases at J, with 15 bases in the middle. Germline CDR1 reads LGHNA; CDR2 reads YSLEER. The CDR3 contains 15 residues. The CDR3 loop reads CASSQDKRHAGGYTF. The CDR3 DNA reads TGCGCCAGCAGCCAAGATAAGAGGCATGCTGGTGGCTACACCTTC.

This clonotype was recorded a few times. The chain uses TRBV20-1 and TRBJ2-5; D call uncertain. Trimming cost V 6 bases and J 2 bases, with 25 bases left between them. The CDR3 is 17 amino acids. Germline lookup yields CDR1 DFQATT and CDR2 SNEGSKA (reference sequence). This chain's CDR3 is CSAIGLRQTTDQETQYF. Written as DNA, the CDR3 is TGCAGTGCCATCGGGCTAAGGCAGACCACCGATCAAGAGACCCAGTACTTC.

The chain has TRBV7-2 and TRBJ1-2, with 8 bases that match TRBD1. Unmatched junction bases numbered 10, after V lost 2 bases and J lost 2 bases. The CDR3 is 17 amino acids. CDR1 SGHTA and CDR2 FQGNSA come from the germline V gene. CDR3 DNA sequence: TGTGCCAGCAGCTTACGCGGGACAGGAGCCATCAACTATGGCTACACCTTC. Translated: CASSLRGTGAINYGYTF. Looking up the rest from reference TRBV7-2 and TRBJ1-2 gives the full variable domain: GAGVSQSPSNKVTEKGKDVELRCDPISGHTALYWYRQSLGQGLEFLIYFQGNSAPDKSGLPSDRFSAERTGGSVSTLTIQRTQQEDSAVYLCASSLRGTGAINYGYTFGSGTRLTVV.

This clonotype was detected a few times. The V gene is TRBV6-2 or TRBV6-3, the J gene TRBJ1-1; D not resolved. With 7 bases removed from V and 4 bases from J, the gap between germline ends came to 13 bases. CDR3 length: 13 amino acids. CDR1 MNHEY and CDR2 SVGEGT come from the germline V gene. The CDR3 coding sequence is TGTGCCAGCACCCTCGGACGGGGCACTGAAGCTTTCTTT. It translates to CASTLGRGTEAFF.